The entry that follows covers one T cell receptor (beta chain) sequence. Clones were sequenced by immunoSEQ multiplex PCR, and TCRdb holds only the in-frame ones, with some missing. The sample lists tens of thousands of clones; 84% were seen once. These data are taken from a study of blood T cell repertoires in COVID-19. About the study: Sites across the United States, Italy and Spain contributed samples from acute and convalescent COVID-19. PBMCs, B-cell-depleted T cells, or T cells were the source of the cDNA or gDNA that made up the material.

CDR1 and CDR2 from the germline V gene are SGHTA and FQGNSA. Between the trimmed V and J ends, which lost 5 bases and 4 bases, there was a span of 20 bases. CDR3 length equals 16 residues. This receptor was taken from a man between 45 and 60 years old with acute or convalescent COVID-19. The chain has TRBV7-2 and TRBJ1-2; the D is unclear. The sequenced sample consisted of peripheral blood. The CDR3 DNA sequence: TGTGCCAGCAGCGACCTGACATCTCCTCAGGCCTATGGCTACACCTTC. Encoded protein: CASSDLTSPQAYGYTF.